The rows below give T cell receptor beta chains drawn from one sample of a study of blood T cell repertoires in COVID-19. Assay used: immunoSEQ multiplex PCR; TCRdb lists only in-frame clones, some missing. The table records some 260,000 clones, more than 75% of them present only once. The material sequenced was peripheral blood. These receptors came from a woman aged 40 to 50 who had recovered from COVID-19. Each CDR3 is given with its conserved first and last residue. The order of the fields is D gene, J gene, clone size, V gene, CDR3 length, CDR3 DNA, CDR3 protein. D genes are given only for firm matches. A clone size is listed for some rows: how often the clone was seen (once, few, many), or a class if it is expanded.

>TRBD2|TRBJ2-3|-|TRBV5-6|16
TGTGCCAGCAGCACCCCGCGGGAGGCTCCCACAGATACGCAGTATTTT
CASSTPREAPTDTQYF
>-|TRBJ1-6|-|TRBV11-3|13
TGTGCCAGCAGCTCGGGGGGAAATTCACCCCTCCACTTT
CASSSGGNSPLHF
>TRBD1|TRBJ2-7|-|TRBV9|15
TGTGCCAGCAGCGCCTCCGGGACAGGGAGAGTCGAGCAGTACTTC
CASSASGTGRVEQYF
>TRBD1|TRBJ1-4|-|TRBV6-1|16
TGTGCCAGCAGTGATGAGGGGGGACAGGGGTATGAAAAACTGTTTTTT
CASSDEGGQGYEKLFF
>-|TRBJ1-1|-|TRBV10-3|14
TGTGCCATCAGTGAGTTGGAGGGGAACACTGAAGCTTTCTTT
CAISELEGNTEAFF
>TRBD1|TRBJ1-1|-|TRBV19|16
TGTGCCAGTAGCTCCCCACCGGGACAGACGAACACTGAAGCTTTCTTT
CASSSPPGQTNTEAFF
>TRBD1|TRBJ2-1|-|TRBV5-5|16
TGTGCCAGCAGCTTGGGGAGGTGGACAGGAAACAATGAGCAGTTCTTC
CASSLGRWTGNNEQFF
>-|TRBJ1-2|-|TRBV4-3|15
TGCGCCAGCAGCCAAGATCGGGGGGCGGCGCATGGCTACACCTTC
CASSQDRGAAHGYTF
>TRBD2|TRBJ2-1|-|TRBV19|14
TGTGCCAGCCCCTGTCGGCGGGAGGGCCATGAGCAGTTCTTC
CASPCRREGHEQFF
>-|TRBJ1-3|-|TRBV28|14
TGTGCCAGCAGTTTATGGGCTGGGGCGGACACCATATATTTT
CASSLWAGADTIYF
>-|TRBJ2-1|-|TRBV24-1|13
TGTGCCACCCAACTGACTAACTACAATGAGCAGTTCTTC
CATQLTNYNEQFF
>TRBD2|TRBJ2-3|-|TRBV9|15
TGTGCCAGCAGCGCGACGCGGGGGATCACAGATACGCAGTATTTT
CASSATRGITDTQYF
>-|TRBJ2-1|-|TRBV4-3|18
TGCGCCAGCAGCCAAGATCGTAGGGGATCCCTTACCTACAATGAGCAGTTCTTC
CASSQDRRGSLTYNEQFF
>TRBD1|TRBJ1-2|few|TRBV5-4|13
TGTGCCAGCAGCTGGACAGGGGGCTATGGCTACACCTTC
CASSWTGGYGYTF
>TRBD2|TRBJ2-5|-|TRBV3-1/TRBV3-2|13
TGTGCCAGCAGCCGCCCCGGGGGGGAGACCCAGTACTTC
CASSRPGGETQYF
>TRBD1|TRBJ2-6|-|TRBV5-6|18
TGTGCCAGCAGCCCCCCGGGACAGGTCTACTCTGGGGCCAACGTCCTGACTTTC
CASSPPGQVYSGANVLTF
>-|TRBJ2-2|few|TRBV7-3|15
TGTGCCAGCAGCCCTCGGACGGGGGACACCGGGGAGCTGTTTTTT
CASSPRTGDTGELFF
>-|TRBJ2-7|-|TRBV27|14
TGTGCCAGCAGCCCGCTCGGTCAACCCTACGAGCAGTACTTC
CASSPLGQPYEQYF
>-|TRBJ2-5|-|TRBV19|15
TGTGCCAGTAGTGCCCCAAGACCTGCCCAGGGGACCCAGTACTTC
CASSAPRPAQGTQYF
>TRBD2|TRBJ2-1|-|TRBV5-1|16
TGCGCCAGCACCCTGGCCCCTAGCGGGGGCTACAATGAGCAGTTCTTC
CASTLAPSGGYNEQFF
>-|TRBJ1-2|-|TRBV6-2/TRBV6-3|12
TGTGCCAGCAGTTTTGGACAGTTTGGCTACACCTTC
CASSFGQFGYTF
>-|TRBJ1-6|-|TRBV4-3|14
TGCGCCAGCAGCCAAGGGCCCTATAATTCACCCCTCCACTTT
CASSQGPYNSPLHF
>-|TRBJ2-2|-|TRBV19|14
TGTGCCAGTAGCCAGGGCCCAAACACCGGGGAGCTGTTTTTT
CASSQGPNTGELFF